A single TCR beta chain is shown here with its context. The sample is drawn from a study of T cell changes during pregnancy in multiple sclerosis. Some clones are missing from TCRdb's copy, which holds only in-frame ones; the method was immunoSEQ multiplex PCR. Counted here are roughly 30,000 clones, 85% to 90% occurring once; the ten biggest clones make up roughly 8.5%. The CDR3 spans 15 residues. V shed 2 bases and J 2 bases; nucleotides not matched to a gene: 2. Per germline, CDR1 SEHNR and CDR2 FQNEAQ (reference sequence). The rearrangement uses TRBV7-9 and TRBJ2-7; 11 bases map to TRBD1. The clonotype was recovered from a female donor with multiple sclerosis, enrolled in a pregnancy study. Here the sequenced sample was CD8+ T cells from peripheral blood mononuclear cells, taken after pregnancy. The CDR3 nucleotides are TGTGCCAGCAGCTTACCGGGACAGGGGGCCTACGAGCAGTACTTC. Its translation is CASSLPGQGAYEQYF.